The following is a T cell receptor beta chain sequence with its context. Its antigen target is currently unknown. The input lacks base qualities; no much larger clone sits a single base away. This record comes from a study of OX40 agonist ivuxolimab in advanced cancers. Broadly, across the study: Ivuxolimab was an agonistic, fully human IgG2 monoclonal antibody directed against OX40 (CD134), a costimulatory receptor. Intravenous ivuxolimab was administered to patients every 2 weeks at six dose levels: 0.01, 0.1, 0.3, 1.5, 3 and 10 mg/kg. Among the 50 to 55 dose-escalation patients, about 19 had hepatocellular carcinoma, about 15 melanoma, 9 renal cell carcinoma and 9 head and neck cancer. In the dose-escalation cohort, around 80% of patients were male, and the mean age was roughly 60 years with a range of roughly 20 to 80. Patients were allowed to have had prior anti-PD-1, anti-PD-L1 or anti-CTLA-4 therapy, and more than 30% of the dose-escalation patients had previously received checkpoint inhibitors. Partial responses occurred in three dose-escalation patients: two with cutaneous melanoma and one with hepatocellular carcinoma. Peripheral TCRbeta sequencing was intended to test whether TCR sequence diversity was altered and clonal T-cell expansion was caused by ivuxolimab. The paper reports the monotherapy dose-escalation portion (N ≈ 52 patients) of the phase I ivuxolimab trial.

From V the trimming removes 2 bases and from J it removes 5 bases, while the gene matches leave 12 bases of the junction unaccounted for. Reading from cysteine to phenylalanine, the CDR3 counts 19 amino acids. Kept here is only the CDR3 DNA, which spans 57 bases and is read in frame from base 1. From the germline V gene (reference sequence), CDR1 is SEHNR and CDR2 is FQNEAQ. The research as a whole found: Partial responders in the 0.1-3.0 mg/kg groups had among the lowest normalized peripheral clonal expansion, especially among CD8+ T cells. At doses of 0.1 to 3.0 mg/kg, clonal expansion of both CD4+ and CD8+ T cells in blood was seen between baseline and week 6. The antigen specificity of the peripheral T cells that underwent clonal expansion was not determined. After ivuxolimab, CD8+ T cells had more expanded clones than CD4+ T cells on average. Low levels of normalized T-cell clonal expansion were also shown by some nonresponding patients.

Patients with autoimmune disease history or receiving systemic immunosuppression were excluded from the trial. Peripheral blood for TCR sequencing was drawn from every dose cohort at baseline, at cycle 4 day 1 and at cycle 7 day 1. Samples came from an open-label, multicenter, first-in-human phase I dose-escalation trial of ivuxolimab. Adults with locally advanced or metastatic melanoma, renal cell, hepatocellular, or head and neck squamous cell carcinoma were enrolled in the trial. Before TCR sequencing, CD4+ and CD8+ T cells were separately sorted from peripheral blood. Genomic DNA was extracted from sorted cells for sequencing of the TCRbeta CDR3 region. TCRbeta CDR3 regions were sequenced using the immunoSEQ Assay. Not all clones reach the TCRdb copy of this immuneACCESS table, which keeps in-frame sequences only. Checked studies attribute under half of the gap to unresolved V genes and leave the rest unexplained. The sample table holds some 32,000 clones, of which 65% to 85% were seen once. About 20% of the sample is taken by the ten largest.

The rearrangement combines TRBV7-9 with TRBJ2-4; 13 bases in between match TRBD2. The starting material was CD4+ or CD8+ T cells sorted from blood, obtained in a trial of the OX40 agonist ivuxolimab. The sequence derives from an adult with an advanced solid tumor such as melanoma, head and neck, liver or kidney cancer. The sequenced DNA is TGTGCCAGCAGCTTATTGGGAGGAGGACTAGCGGGAGTCCAAAACATTCAGTACTTC. Protein translation: CASSLLGGGLAGVQNIQYF.